Listed here is a single TCR beta chain. Library construction for TCR beta used iRepertoire HTBI primers and Arm-PCR of CDR3 regions. Per the study methods: Overall, samples carried some 67 TRBV and around 13 TRBJ segments. TCRdb analysed the multiplex PCR reads with MiXCR anew, one entry per CDR3 protein. TCRdb's processing, not the authors' own work, is the source of the V and J calls. The data show 400,000 to 550,000 distinct CDR3 sequences, with less than 20% seen just once and around a quarter held by the top ten. The germline V gene encodes CDR1 DFQATT and CDR2 SNEGSKA (reference sequence). The CDR3 runs 17 residues. Trimming at V came to 7 bases and at J to 1 base, leaving 14 bases not matched to a gene. The sample originates from a study of regulatory T cells in long-lasting Graves disease. The sample's time point: newly diagnosed GD, antithyroid drugs for less than 3 months. With RNA extracted from PBMCs as input, the TCR library was made. By American Thyroid Association guidelines, Graves' disease was diagnosed in the cohort.

Separately, the same data were catalogued under a study of T cells in Graves' hyperthyroidism and ophthalmopathy.

The receptor was derived from a woman aged 18-29 years with Graves disease. The input for sequencing was peripheral blood mononuclear cells (PBMCs), taken at new diagnosis, from a patient treated with antithyroid drugs. The V and J genes are TRBV20-1 and TRBJ2-3; 10 bases agree with TRBD2. CDR3 sequence (DNA): TGCAGTGTTGATGGAGCGGGAGGGCCTTCGGGCACAGATACGCAGTATTTT. Its protein is CSVDGAGGPSGTDTQYF.